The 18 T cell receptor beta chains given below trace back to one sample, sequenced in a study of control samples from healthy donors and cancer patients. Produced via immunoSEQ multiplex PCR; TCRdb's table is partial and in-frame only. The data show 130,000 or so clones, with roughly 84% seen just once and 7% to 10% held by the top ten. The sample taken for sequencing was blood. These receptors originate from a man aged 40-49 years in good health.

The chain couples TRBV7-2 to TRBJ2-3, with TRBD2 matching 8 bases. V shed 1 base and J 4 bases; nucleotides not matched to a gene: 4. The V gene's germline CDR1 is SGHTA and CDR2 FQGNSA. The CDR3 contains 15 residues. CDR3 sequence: CASSLVAGSADTQYF. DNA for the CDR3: TGTGCCAGCAGCTTAGTAGCGGGGTCGGCAGATACGCAGTATTTT.

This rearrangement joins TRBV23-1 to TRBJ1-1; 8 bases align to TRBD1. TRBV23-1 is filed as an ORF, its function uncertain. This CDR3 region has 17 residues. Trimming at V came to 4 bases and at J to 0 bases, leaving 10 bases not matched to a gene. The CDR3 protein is CASSRPGQVVMNTEAFF. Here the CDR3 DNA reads TGCGCCAGCAGTCGACCGGGACAGGTTGTCATGAACACTGAAGCTTTCTTT.

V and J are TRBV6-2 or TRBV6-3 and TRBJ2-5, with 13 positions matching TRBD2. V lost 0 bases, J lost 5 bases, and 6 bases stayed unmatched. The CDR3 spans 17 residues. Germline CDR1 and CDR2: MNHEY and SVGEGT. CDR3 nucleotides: TGTGCCAGCAGTTACTCCGCGACTAGCGGGGGGCCGGAGACCCAGTACTTC. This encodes CASSYSATSGGPETQYF.

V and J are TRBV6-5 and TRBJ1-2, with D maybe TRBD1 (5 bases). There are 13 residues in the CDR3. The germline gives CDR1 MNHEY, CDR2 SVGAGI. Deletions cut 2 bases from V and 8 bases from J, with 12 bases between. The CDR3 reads CASSYSRAGGYTF. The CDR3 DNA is TGTGCCAGCAGTTACAGCAGGGCGGGGGGCTACACCTTC.

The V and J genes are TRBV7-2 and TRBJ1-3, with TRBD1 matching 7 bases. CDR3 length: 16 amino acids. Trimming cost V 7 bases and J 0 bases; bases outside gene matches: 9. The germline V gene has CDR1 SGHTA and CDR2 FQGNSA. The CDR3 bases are TGTGCCAGCACCCGACAGGGTGCGATCTCTGGAAACACCATATATTTT. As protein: CASTRQGAISGNTIYF. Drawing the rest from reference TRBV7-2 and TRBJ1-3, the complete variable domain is GAGVSQSPSNKVTEKGKDVELRCDPISGHTALYWYRQSLGQGLEFLIYFQGNSAPDKSGLPSDRFSAERTGGSVSTLTIQRTQQEDSAVYLCASTRQGAISGNTIYFGEGSWLTVV.

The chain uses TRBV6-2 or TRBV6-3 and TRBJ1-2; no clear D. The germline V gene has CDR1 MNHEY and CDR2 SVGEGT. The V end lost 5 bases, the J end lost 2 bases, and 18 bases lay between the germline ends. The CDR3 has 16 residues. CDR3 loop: CASSPRALQLNYGYTF. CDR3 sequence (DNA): TGTGCCAGCAGTCCGAGGGCCCTGCAATTAAACTATGGCTACACCTTC.

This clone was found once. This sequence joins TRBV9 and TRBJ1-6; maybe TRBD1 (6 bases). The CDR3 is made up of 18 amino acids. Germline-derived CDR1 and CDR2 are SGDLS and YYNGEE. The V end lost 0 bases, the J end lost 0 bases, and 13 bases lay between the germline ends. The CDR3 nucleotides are TGTGCCAGCAGCGTAGGGGGGGCCATGAGCTCCTATAATTCACCCCTCCACTTT. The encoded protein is CASSVGGAMSSYNSPLHF. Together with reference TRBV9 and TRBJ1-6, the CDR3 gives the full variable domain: DSGVTQTPKHLITATGQRVTLRCSPRSGDLSVYWYQQSLDQGLQFLIQYYNGEERAKGNILERFSAQQFPDLHSELNLSSLELGDSALYFCASSVGGAMSSYNSPLHFGNGTRLTVT.

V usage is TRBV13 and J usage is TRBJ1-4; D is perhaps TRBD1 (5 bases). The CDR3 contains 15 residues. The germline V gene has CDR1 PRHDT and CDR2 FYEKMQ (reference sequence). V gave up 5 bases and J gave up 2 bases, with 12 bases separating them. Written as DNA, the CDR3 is TGTGCCAGCAGCCTTCTCGGGGGTACTAATGAAAAACTGTTTTTT. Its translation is CASSLLGGTNEKLFF. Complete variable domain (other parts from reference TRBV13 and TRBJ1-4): AAGVIQSPRHLIKEKRETATLKCYPIPRHDTVYWYQQGPGQDPQFLISFYEKMQSDKGSIPDRFSAQQFSDYHSELNMSSLELGDSALYFCASSLLGGTNEKLFFGSGTQLSVL.

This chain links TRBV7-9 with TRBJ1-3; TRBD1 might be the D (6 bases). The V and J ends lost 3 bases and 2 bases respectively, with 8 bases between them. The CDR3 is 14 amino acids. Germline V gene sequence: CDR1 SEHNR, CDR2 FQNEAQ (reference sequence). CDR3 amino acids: CASSLGATGNTIYF. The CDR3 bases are TGTGCCAGCAGCTTGGGGGCCACTGGAAACACCATATATTTT.

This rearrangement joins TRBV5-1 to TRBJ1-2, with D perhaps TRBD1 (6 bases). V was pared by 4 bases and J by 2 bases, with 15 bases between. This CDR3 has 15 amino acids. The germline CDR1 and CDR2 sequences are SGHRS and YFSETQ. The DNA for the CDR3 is TGCGCCAGCAGCAGAGAAGGGGGATCAAACTATGGCTACACCTTC. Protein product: CASSREGGSNYGYTF.

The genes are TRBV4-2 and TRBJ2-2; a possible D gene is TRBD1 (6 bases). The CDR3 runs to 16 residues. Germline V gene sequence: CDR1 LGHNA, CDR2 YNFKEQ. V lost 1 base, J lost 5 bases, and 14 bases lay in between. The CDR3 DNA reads TGTGCCAGCAGCCAAGCGGACAGCGGAAGGACCGGGGAGCTGTTTTTT. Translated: CASSQADSGRTGELFF.

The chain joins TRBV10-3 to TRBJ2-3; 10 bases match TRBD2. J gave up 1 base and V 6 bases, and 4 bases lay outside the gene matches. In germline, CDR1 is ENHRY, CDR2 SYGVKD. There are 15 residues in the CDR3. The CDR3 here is CAIRGGTSGTDTQYF. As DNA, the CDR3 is TGTGCCATCAGGGGCGGGACTAGCGGCACAGATACGCAGTATTTT.

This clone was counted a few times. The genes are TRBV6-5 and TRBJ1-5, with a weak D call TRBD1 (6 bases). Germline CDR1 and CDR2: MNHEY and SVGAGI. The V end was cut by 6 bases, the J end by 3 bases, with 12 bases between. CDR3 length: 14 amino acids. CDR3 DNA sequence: TGTGCCAGCAGAACCAGGGACAACAATCAGCCCCAGCATTTT. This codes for CASRTRDNNQPQHF.

The CDR3 DNA reads TGTGCCAGCAGCGTCAACCCCCAGCGCGACTATGGCTACACCTTC. This encodes CASSVNPQRDYGYTF. This sequence joins TRBV9 and TRBJ1-2; D is uncertain. The germline CDR1 and CDR2 sequences are SGDLS and YYNGEE. The CDR3 consists of 15 residues. The ends were cut back, 2 bases at V and 3 bases at J, with 14 bases in the middle. The variable domain in full, with the rest retrieved from reference TRBV9 and TRBJ1-2, is DSGVTQTPKHLITATGQRVTLRCSPRSGDLSVYWYQQSLDQGLQFLIQYYNGEERAKGNILERFSAQQFPDLHSELNLSSLELGDSALYFCASSVNPQRDYGYTFGSGTRLTVV.

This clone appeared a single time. CDR3 loop: CASSYGRAHNEQFF. The CDR3 coding sequence is TGTGCCAGCAGTTACGGCAGGGCCCACAATGAGCAGTTCTTC. This sequence joins TRBV6-5 and TRBJ2-1, with a tentative D call TRBD1 (5 bases). The CDR3 has 14 residues. Trimming left V 2 bases short and J 5 bases short, with 10 bases between. Germline CDR1 MNHEY, CDR2 SVGAGI.

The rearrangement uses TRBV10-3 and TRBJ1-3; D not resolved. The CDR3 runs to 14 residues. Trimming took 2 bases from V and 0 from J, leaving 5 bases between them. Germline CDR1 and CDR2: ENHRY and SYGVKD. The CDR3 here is CAISEGSSGNTIYF. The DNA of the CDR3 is TGTGCCATCAGTGAGGGAAGCTCTGGAAACACCATATATTTT.

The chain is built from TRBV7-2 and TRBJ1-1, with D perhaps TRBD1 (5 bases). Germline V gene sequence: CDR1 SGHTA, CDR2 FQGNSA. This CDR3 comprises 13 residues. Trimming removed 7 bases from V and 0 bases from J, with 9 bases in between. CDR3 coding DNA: TGTGCCAGCAAGGGGACGGTGAACACTGAAGCTTTCTTT. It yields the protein CASKGTVNTEAFF. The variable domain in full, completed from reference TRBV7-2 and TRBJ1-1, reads GAGVSQSPSNKVTEKGKDVELRCDPISGHTALYWYRQSLGQGLEFLIYFQGNSAPDKSGLPSDRFSAERTGGSVSTLTIQRTQQEDSAVYLCASKGTVNTEAFFGQGTRLTVV.

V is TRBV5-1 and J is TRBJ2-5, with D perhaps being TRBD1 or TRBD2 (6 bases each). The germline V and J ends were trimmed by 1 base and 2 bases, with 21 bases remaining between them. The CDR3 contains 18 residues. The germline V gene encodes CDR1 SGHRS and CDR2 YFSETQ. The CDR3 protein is CASSLRSAGGSWQETQYF. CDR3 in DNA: TGCGCCAGCAGCTTGAGGTCTGCCGGGGGCTCATGGCAAGAGACCCAGTACTTC.